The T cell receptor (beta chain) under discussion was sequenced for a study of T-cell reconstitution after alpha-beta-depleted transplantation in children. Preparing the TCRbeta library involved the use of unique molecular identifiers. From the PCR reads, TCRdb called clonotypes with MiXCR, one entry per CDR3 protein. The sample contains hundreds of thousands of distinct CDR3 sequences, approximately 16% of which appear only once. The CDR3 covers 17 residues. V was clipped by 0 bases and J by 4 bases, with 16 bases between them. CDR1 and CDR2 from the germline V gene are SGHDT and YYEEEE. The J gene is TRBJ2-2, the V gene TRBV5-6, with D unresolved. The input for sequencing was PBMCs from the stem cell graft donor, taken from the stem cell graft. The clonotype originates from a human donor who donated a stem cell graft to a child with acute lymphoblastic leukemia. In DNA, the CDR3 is TGTGCCAGCAGCTTGGCCGGTCGGGCCTACCGCACCGGGGAGCTGTTTTTT. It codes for CASSLAGRAYRTGELFF.